The entry below describes one TCR beta chain. Its target is not known. The CDR3 runs 15 residues. CDR1 is SGDLS and CDR2 is YYNGEE in the germline V gene. The V segment lost 3 bases and the J segment 3 bases; nucleotides outside the gene matches: 8. Produced via immunoSEQ multiplex PCR; TCRdb's table is partial and in-frame only. This sample has 1.5 million to 2.5 million clones, with approximately 95% found just once. This record belongs to a study of shared clonotypes between healthy human individuals. Regarding the study as a whole: Relative to clonotypes present in all four donors, those not shared had lower generation probabilities. The study found roughly 5% of naive CD4 clonotypes shared across four donors.

Terminally differentiated effector memory CD45RA+ cells were left out of the naive CD8 fraction, which was CD45RO-negative and positively selected for CCR7. The source material was naive CD8+ T cells sorted from blood. V gene TRBV9 combines with J gene TRBJ2-5; TRBD2 agrees at 7 bases. The receptor was isolated from a man in his late teens or twenties in good health. The CDR3 nucleotides read TGTGCCAGCAGCGACACGGGGAGGGCCGAAGAGACCCAGTACTTC. Protein product: CASSDTGRAEETQYF.